This T cell receptor (beta chain) emerged from a study of neoadjuvant nivolumab and ipilimumab in lung cancer. Only in-frame clones appear in the TCRdb table, and some are missing; sequencing was by immunoSEQ multiplex PCR. The sample contains under 50,000 clones, roughly 90% of which appear only once. This clone showed up just once. Other nucleotide sequences in the sample specify the same CDR3. V was shortened by 3 bases and J by 0 bases, with 4 bases between the two germline ends. Per the germline V gene, CDR1 is KGHSH and CDR2 is LQKENI. This CDR3 is 13 amino acids long. This chain connects TRBV18 to TRBJ2-3; D remains ambiguous. The TCR sequence derives from an adult with non-small cell lung cancer. Some clones in this sample may be carry-over from other donors' samples. The sample in question was blood, obtained before neoadjuvant nivolumab, alone or with ipilimumab. The CDR3 sequence: CASSPPSTDTQYF. The CDR3 DNA reads TGTGCCAGCTCACCCCCAAGCACAGATACGCAGTATTTT.